The clone carrying this TCR beta chain was seen many times. Graves' hyperthyroidism was deemed stable absent ophthalmopathy progression within 18 months. Disease duration under 2 months; hyperthyroidism patients were aged 18 to 65. The data were obtained in a study of T cells in Graves' hyperthyroidism and ophthalmopathy. Study-wide background: Prior to any treatment, at the point of initial diagnosis, peripheral blood was collected.

This CDR3 has 14 amino acids. The V and J ends lost 1 base and 2 bases respectively, with 9 bases between them. Germline V gene sequence: CDR1 MNHEY, CDR2 SMNVEV (reference sequence). Template material for amplifying TCR beta CDR3 regions consisted of RNA transcripts. The HTBI set primed first-round TCR CDR3 RT-PCR. MiXCR, run by TCRdb on the multiplex PCR reads, gives a single entry per CDR3 protein. The sample consists of about half a million distinct CDR3 sequences, less than 25% of them appearing once. The TCR originated in a man aged 18 to 30 with Graves' hyperthyroidism. Material: blood. This chain links TRBV27 with TRBJ2-7; possibly TRBD2 for D (6 bases). The DNA of the CDR3 is TGTGCCAGCAGTTTATTCGGCGGGGCCTACGAGCAGTACTTC. Its protein is CASSLFGGAYEQYF.